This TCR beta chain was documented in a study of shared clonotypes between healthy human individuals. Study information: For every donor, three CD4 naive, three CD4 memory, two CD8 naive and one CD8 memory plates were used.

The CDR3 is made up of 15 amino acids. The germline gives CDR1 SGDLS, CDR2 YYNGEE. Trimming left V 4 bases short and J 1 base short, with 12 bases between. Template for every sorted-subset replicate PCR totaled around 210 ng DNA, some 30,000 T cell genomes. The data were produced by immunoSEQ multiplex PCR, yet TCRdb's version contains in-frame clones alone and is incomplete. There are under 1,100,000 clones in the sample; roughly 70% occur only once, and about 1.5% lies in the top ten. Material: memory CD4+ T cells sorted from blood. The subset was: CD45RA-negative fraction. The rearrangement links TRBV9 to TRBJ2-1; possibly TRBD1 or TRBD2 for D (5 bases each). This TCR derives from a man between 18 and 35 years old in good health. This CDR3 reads CASSRGPVSYNEQFF. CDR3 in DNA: TGTGCCAGCAGCCGGGGCCCGGTTTCCTACAATGAGCAGTTCTTC.